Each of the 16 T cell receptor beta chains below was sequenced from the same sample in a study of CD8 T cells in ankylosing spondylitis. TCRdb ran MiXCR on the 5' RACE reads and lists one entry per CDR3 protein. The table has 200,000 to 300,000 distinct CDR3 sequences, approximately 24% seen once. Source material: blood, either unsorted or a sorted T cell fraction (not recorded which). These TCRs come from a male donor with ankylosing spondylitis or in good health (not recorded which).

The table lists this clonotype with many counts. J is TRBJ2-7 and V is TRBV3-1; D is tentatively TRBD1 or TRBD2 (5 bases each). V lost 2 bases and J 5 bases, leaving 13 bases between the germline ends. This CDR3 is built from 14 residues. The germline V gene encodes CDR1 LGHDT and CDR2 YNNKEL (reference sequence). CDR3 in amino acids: CASSQYQGAHEQYF. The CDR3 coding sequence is TGTGCCAGCAGCCAATATCAGGGAGCCCACGAGCAGTACTTC.

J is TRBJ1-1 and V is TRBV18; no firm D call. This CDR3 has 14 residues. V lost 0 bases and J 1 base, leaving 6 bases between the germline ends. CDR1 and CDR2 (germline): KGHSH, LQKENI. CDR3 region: CASSPPGPNTEAFF. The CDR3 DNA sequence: TGTGCCAGCTCACCACCAGGGCCGAACACTGAAGCTTTCTTT.

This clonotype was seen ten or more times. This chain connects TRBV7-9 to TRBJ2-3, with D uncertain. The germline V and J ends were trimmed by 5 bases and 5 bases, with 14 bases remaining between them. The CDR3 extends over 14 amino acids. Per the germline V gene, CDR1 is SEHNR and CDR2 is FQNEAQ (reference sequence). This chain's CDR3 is CASSPEVVRDTQYF. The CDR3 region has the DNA TGTGCCAGCAGCCCAGAGGTAGTTAGAGATACGCAGTATTTT.

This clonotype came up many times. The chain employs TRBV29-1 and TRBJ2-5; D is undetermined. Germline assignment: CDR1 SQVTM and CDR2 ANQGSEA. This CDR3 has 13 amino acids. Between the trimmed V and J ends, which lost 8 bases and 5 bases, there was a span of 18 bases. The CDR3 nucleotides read TGCAGCCCGAAGGTACCCCCTCGGGAGACCCAGTACTTC. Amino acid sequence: CSPKVPPRETQYF.

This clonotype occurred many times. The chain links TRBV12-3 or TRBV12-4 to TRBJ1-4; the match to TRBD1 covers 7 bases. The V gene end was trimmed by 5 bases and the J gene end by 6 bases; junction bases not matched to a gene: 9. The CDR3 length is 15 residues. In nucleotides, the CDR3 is TGTGCCAGCAGTCCCGTCGACAGGGCGGATGAAAAACTGTTTTTT. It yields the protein CASSPVDRADEKLFF.

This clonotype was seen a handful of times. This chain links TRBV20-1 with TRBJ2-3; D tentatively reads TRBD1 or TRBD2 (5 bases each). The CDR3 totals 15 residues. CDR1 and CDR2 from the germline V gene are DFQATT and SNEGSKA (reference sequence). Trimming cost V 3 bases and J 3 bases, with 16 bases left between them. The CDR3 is CSASKGTHGTDTQYF. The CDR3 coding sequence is TGCAGTGCTAGTAAAGGGACGCACGGGACAGATACGCAGTATTTT.

CDR3 sequence: CASRISGGKETQYF. In DNA, the CDR3 is TGTGCCAGCAGGATTAGCGGGGGGAAGGAGACCCAGTACTTC. V is TRBV12-3 or TRBV12-4 and J is TRBJ2-5, with 10 nucleotides matching TRBD2. Trimming removed 6 bases from V and 5 bases from J; junction bases left unmatched: 6. The CDR3 is 14 amino acids.

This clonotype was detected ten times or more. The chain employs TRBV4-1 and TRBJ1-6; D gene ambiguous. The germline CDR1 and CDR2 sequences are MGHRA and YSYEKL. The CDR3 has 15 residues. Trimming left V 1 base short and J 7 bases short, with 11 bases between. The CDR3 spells CASSQAYRANSPLHF. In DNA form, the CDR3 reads TGCGCCAGCAGCCAAGCTTACCGAGCAAATTCACCCCTCCACTTT.

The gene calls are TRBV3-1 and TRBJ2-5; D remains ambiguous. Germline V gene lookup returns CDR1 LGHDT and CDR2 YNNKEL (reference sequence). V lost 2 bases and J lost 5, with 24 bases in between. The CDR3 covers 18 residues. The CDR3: CASSQRFRRPSPRETQYF. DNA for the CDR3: TGTGCCAGCAGCCAAAGGTTCCGCAGGCCATCTCCTCGGGAGACCCAGTACTTC.

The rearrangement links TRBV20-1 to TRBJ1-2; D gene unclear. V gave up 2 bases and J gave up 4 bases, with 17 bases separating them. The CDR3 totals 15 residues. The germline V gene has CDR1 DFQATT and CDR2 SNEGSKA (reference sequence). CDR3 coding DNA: TGCAGTGCTAGAAAACCAACGCTCGAACGCTATGGCTACACCTTC. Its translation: CSARKPTLERYGYTF.

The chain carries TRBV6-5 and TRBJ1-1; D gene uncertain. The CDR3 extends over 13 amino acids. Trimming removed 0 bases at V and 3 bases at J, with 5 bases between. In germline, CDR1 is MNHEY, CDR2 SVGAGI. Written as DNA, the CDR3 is TGTGCCAGCAGTTACTCGAGGGACACTGAAGCTTTCTTT. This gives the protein CASSYSRDTEAFF.

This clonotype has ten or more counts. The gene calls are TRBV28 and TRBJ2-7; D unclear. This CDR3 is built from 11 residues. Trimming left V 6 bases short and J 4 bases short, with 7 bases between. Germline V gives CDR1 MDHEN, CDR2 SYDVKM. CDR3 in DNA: TGTGCCAGCAGACTTAAATACGAGCAGTACTTC. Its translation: CASRLKYEQYF.

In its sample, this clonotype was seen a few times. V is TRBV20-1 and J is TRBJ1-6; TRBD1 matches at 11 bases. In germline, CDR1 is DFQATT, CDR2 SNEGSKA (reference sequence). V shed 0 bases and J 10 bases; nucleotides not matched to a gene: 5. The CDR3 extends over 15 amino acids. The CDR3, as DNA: TGCAGTGCTAGAGATGGGACAGGGGGAAGCTCACCCCTCCACTTT. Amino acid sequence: CSARDGTGGSSPLHF.

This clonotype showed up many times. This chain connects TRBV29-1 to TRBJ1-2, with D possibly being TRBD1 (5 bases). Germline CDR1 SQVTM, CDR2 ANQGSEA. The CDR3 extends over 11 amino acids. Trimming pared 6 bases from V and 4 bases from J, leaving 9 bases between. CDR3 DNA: TGCAGCGTCCAGGGATCCTATGGCTACACCTTC. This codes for CSVQGSYGYTF.

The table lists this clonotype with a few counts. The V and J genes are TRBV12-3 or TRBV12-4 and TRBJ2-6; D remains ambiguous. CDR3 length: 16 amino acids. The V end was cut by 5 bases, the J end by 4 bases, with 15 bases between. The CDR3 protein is CASSPGLGSGANVLTF. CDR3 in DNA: TGTGCCAGCAGTCCTGGGCTAGGCTCCGGGGCCAACGTCCTGACTTTC.

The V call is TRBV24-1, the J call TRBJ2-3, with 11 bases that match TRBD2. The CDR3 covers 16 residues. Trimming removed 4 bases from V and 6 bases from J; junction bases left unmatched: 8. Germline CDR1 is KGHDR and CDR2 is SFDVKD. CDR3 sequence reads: CATSDRLAGLPDTQYF. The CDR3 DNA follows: TGTGCCACCAGTGACCGACTAGCGGGGTTGCCGGATACGCAGTATTTT.